Below, one T cell receptor beta chain is given with its context. Its cognate antigen is unknown. Between the trimmed V and J ends, which lost 6 bases and 2 bases, there was a span of 13 bases. The CDR3 sequence is 14 residues long. This entry belongs to a study of T cell repertoires in cytomegalovirus infection. MiXCR was run by TCRdb on the reads, yielding one entry per CDR3 protein. The sample shows fewer than 900,000 distinct CDR3 sequences, about 29% of them seen only once. This sequence was found in a human donor in good health (CMV status not recorded). Some clones in this sample may be carry-over from other donors' samples. Sequences were derived from cultured CD8+ T cells from PBMCs, sampled from culture after CMV antigen stimulation. This chain joins TRBV12-3 or TRBV12-4 and TRBJ1-2; perhaps TRBD1 as D (5 bases). The CDR3 here is CASSHGTANYGYTF. The CDR3 region has the DNA TGTGCCAGCAGCCACGGGACGGCGAACTATGGCTACACCTTC.